Listed here are 22 T cell receptor beta chains from one sample, sequenced in a study of blood T cell repertoires in COVID-19. Libraries were prepared by immunoSEQ multiplex PCR; TCRdb keeps only in-frame clonotypes and omits some of them. This table holds around 120,000 clones, around 87% found once. The specimen was peripheral blood. These receptors all stem from a woman in her seventies with acute or convalescent COVID-19.

This clone has just a few counts. The V call is TRBV30, the J call TRBJ2-1; 11 positions agree with TRBD2. Trimming at V came to 2 bases and at J to 7 bases, leaving 4 bases not matched to a gene. Germline CDR1 GTSNPN, CDR2 SVGIG (reference sequence). CDR3 length: 14 residues. CDR3 coding DNA: TGTGCCTGGAGTCTAGCGGGGGGTAGTAATGAGCAGTTCTTC. The encoded protein is CAWSLAGGSNEQFF.

The gene calls are TRBV24-1 and TRBJ2-7; a weak D match, TRBD2 (6 bases). Germline-derived CDR1 and CDR2 are KGHDR and SFDVKD. The CDR3 extends over 14 amino acids. The V and J ends lost 9 bases and 6 bases respectively, with 20 bases between them. In DNA form, the CDR3 reads TGTGCCACCCAGTTACGGGACTCACTATTCGAGCAGTACTTC. Translated: CATQLRDSLFEQYF.

The chain joins TRBV2 to TRBJ2-5, with a possible D match to TRBD2 (6 bases). Per the germline V gene, CDR1 is SNHLY and CDR2 is FYNNEI. With 2 bases removed from V and 2 bases from J, the gap between germline ends came to 21 bases. The CDR3 extends over 18 amino acids. DNA for the CDR3: TGTGCCAGCAGTGAATGGTGGCGGCCCCGCGGGGCACAAGAGACCCAGTACTTC. Amino acids: CASSEWWRPRGAQETQYF.

This chain links TRBV4-2 with TRBJ1-2; D is uncertain. Germline V lookup: CDR1 LGHNA, CDR2 YNFKEQ. CDR3 length: 15 amino acids. V shed 0 bases and J shed 4 bases, with 12 bases lying between them. CDR3 amino acids: CASSQDLQEAYGYTF. The CDR3 nucleotides are TGTGCCAGCAGCCAAGATCTCCAGGAGGCCTATGGCTACACCTTC.

This chain's CDR3 is CATSDPTGESEKLFF. DNA of the CDR3: TGTGCCACCAGTGATCCGACAGGGGAATCCGAAAAACTGTTTTTT. The chain uses TRBV24-1 and TRBJ1-4, with 8 bases aligning to TRBD1. Germline values: CDR1 KGHDR, CDR2 SFDVKD. J lost 8 bases, V lost 3 bases, and 7 bases had no gene match. The CDR3 covers 15 residues.

The genes are TRBV30 and TRBJ1-3; D remains unclear. This CDR3 has 11 residues. Trimming took 7 bases from V and 8 from J, leaving 12 bases between them. Germline V lookup: CDR1 GTSNPN, CDR2 SVGIG (reference sequence). The CDR3 loop reads CAFPVLDTIYF. CDR3 DNA sequence: TGTGCCTTCCCGGTTTTGGACACCATATATTTT.

The chain couples TRBV13 to TRBJ1-6; TRBD1 might be the D (5 bases). The CDR3 sequence is 16 residues long. V lost 5 bases and J lost 7, with 18 bases in between. The germline gives CDR1 PRHDT, CDR2 FYEKMQ (reference sequence). The CDR3 here is CASSHARTRKNSPLHF. In DNA, the CDR3 is TGTGCCAGCAGCCACGCCCGGACACGGAAGAATTCACCCCTCCACTTT.

V gene TRBV5-1 combines with J gene TRBJ1-4, with D possibly TRBD1 on 5 matching bases. With 3 bases removed from V and 0 bases from J, the gap between germline ends came to 21 bases. Per germline, CDR1 SGHRS and CDR2 YFSETQ. This CDR3 comprises 19 residues. CDR3 in DNA: TGCGCCAGCAGCTGGGGCGCAGGGTTTGTCTCCTCAACTAATGAAAAACTGTTTTTT. Amino acids: CASSWGAGFVSSTNEKLFF.

A few counts support this clone. The chain combines TRBV6-5 with TRBJ2-3; 7 positions match TRBD1. This CDR3 contains 14 residues. V trimming: 4 bases; J trimming: 1 base; junction bases outside the gene matches: 2. Looked up from germline, CDR1 is MNHEY and CDR2 is SVGAGI. CDR3 nucleotides: TGTGCCAGCAGTTGGGACAGAGGCACAGATACGCAGTATTTT. Protein: CASSWDRGTDTQYF.

V gene TRBV5-4 combines with J gene TRBJ2-7; TRBD1 matches at 8 bases. V shed 4 bases and J 6 bases; nucleotides not matched to a gene: 12. Germline values: CDR1 SGHNT, CDR2 YYREEE (reference sequence). The CDR3 has 15 residues. The CDR3 coding sequence is TGTGCCAGCAGCCCGGGGACAGGAACCCTTTTCGAGCAGTACTTC. It codes for CASSPGTGTLFEQYF.

This sequence joins TRBV23-1 and TRBJ2-4; 7 bases fit TRBD2. TRBV23-1 counts as an open reading frame of uncertain function. Germline trimming cut 8 bases from V and 0 bases from J; bases unmatched to any gene: 10. There are 16 residues in the CDR3. In nucleotides, the CDR3 is TGCGCCAGCCCCCGGGGGGAATCTCTAGCCAAAAACATTCAGTACTTC. It encodes CASPRGESLAKNIQYF.

The chain couples TRBV6-5 to TRBJ1-4; D not certain. With 6 bases removed from V and 0 bases from J, the gap between germline ends came to 8 bases. This CDR3 has 14 residues. The germline V gene encodes CDR1 MNHEY and CDR2 SVGAGI. The CDR3 here is CASRMGATNEKLFF. The DNA of the CDR3 is TGTGCCAGCAGGATGGGAGCAACTAATGAAAAACTGTTTTTT.

Note on this clone: This specimen includes other DNA sequences encoding the same CDR3. This chain links TRBV28 with TRBJ2-7; D possibly corresponds to TRBD1 (5 bases). The CDR3 extends over 14 amino acids. CDR1 is MDHEN and CDR2 is SYDVKM in the germline V gene. Deletions cut 5 bases from V and 0 bases from J, with 11 bases between. This CDR3 reads CASSPGHHSYEQYF. CDR3 DNA: TGTGCCAGCAGTCCCGGACATCACTCCTACGAGCAGTACTTC. Looking up the rest from reference TRBV28 and TRBJ2-7 gives the full variable domain: DVKVTQSSRYLVKRTGEKVFLECVQDMDHENMFWYRQDPGLGLRLIYFSYDVKMKEKGDIPEGYSVSREKKERFSLILESASTNQTSMYLCASSPGHHSYEQYFGPGTRLTVT.

This clone was counted between two and nine times. The J gene is TRBJ2-7, the V gene TRBV7-6; a weak D match, TRBD2 (6 bases). V shed 2 bases and J shed 3 bases, with 17 bases lying between them. The CDR3 is 16 amino acids. The germline gives CDR1 SGHVS, CDR2 FNYEAQ. CDR3 bases: TGTGCCAGCAGCTTATCCGGGACTCTCGGGGGCTACGAGCAGTACTTC. Protein sequence: CASSLSGTLGGYEQYF.

This clone was picked up one time. The J gene is TRBJ1-5, the V gene TRBV10-3; 9 bases agree with TRBD1. V lost 0 bases to trimming and J lost 5 bases; unmatched junction nucleotides: 2. CDR1 and CDR2 (germline): ENHRY, SYGVKD. This CDR3 region has 15 residues. Here the CDR3 reads CAISESTGGDQPQHF. The DNA of the CDR3 is TGTGCCATCAGTGAGTCCACAGGGGGCGATCAGCCCCAGCATTTT.

V and J are TRBV5-1 and TRBJ2-5, with D possibly matching TRBD2 (5 bases). Germline CDR1 is SGHRS and CDR2 is YFSETQ. The CDR3 runs to 16 residues. Trimming shortened V by 3 bases and J by 1 base, and 16 bases separated the two germline ends. The CDR3 DNA reads TGCGCCAGCAGCTCTCCGGGGAGTAGTATCCAAGAGACCCAGTACTTC. Encoded protein: CASSSPGSSIQETQYF.

The J gene is TRBJ2-3, the V gene TRBV9; a possible D gene is TRBD2 (6 bases). Per germline, CDR1 SGDLS and CDR2 YYNGEE. V lost 5 bases and J lost 6, with 16 bases in between. This CDR3 has 14 residues. The CDR3 sequence is CASSTSGGVDTQYF. DNA of the CDR3: TGTGCCAGCAGTACATCCGGAGGGGTGGATACGCAGTATTTT.

The CDR3 loop is CASSQDVSRDPSGNTIYF. CDR3 in DNA: TGTGCCAGCAGCCAAGACGTAAGCAGGGATCCCTCTGGAAACACCATATATTTT. V gene TRBV14 combines with J gene TRBJ1-3; D perhaps matches TRBD1 (5 bases). CDR3 size: 18 residues. In germline, CDR1 is SGHDN, CDR2 FVKESK. V dropped 0 bases and J dropped 0 bases, with 15 bases sitting between them.

Written as DNA, the CDR3 is TGTGCCTGGGCAAGGGACAGTTTACCCCTCCACTTT. It is translated as CAWARDSLPLHF. The rearrangement uses TRBV30 and TRBJ1-6, with 7 nucleotides matching TRBD1. The germline CDR1 and CDR2 sequences are GTSNPN and SVGIG (reference sequence). This CDR3 comprises 12 residues. V dropped 5 bases and J dropped 12; count of bases not matched to a gene: 7.

The chain couples TRBV10-2 to TRBJ1-1; D is uncertain. The CDR3 is 14 residues long. Germline-derived CDR1 and CDR2 are WSHSY and SAAADI. V shed 0 bases and J shed 3 bases, with 8 bases lying between them. The DNA of the CDR3 is TGCGCCAGCAGTGAGTCCCGGGTGGACACTGAAGCTTTCTTT. Translating it yields CASSESRVDTEAFF.

The rearrangement uses TRBV7-9 and TRBJ1-5; possibly TRBD1 for D (5 bases). CDR1 is SEHNR and CDR2 is FQNEAQ in the germline V gene (reference sequence). The length of the CDR3 is 14 residues. V shed 5 bases and J shed 6 bases, with 14 bases lying between them. CDR3: CASSPGGAGQPQHF. Written as DNA, the CDR3 is TGTGCCAGCAGCCCCGGAGGGGCGGGTCAGCCCCAGCATTTT. Using reference TRBV7-9 and TRBJ1-5 for the parts outside the CDR3, the full variable domain is DTGVSQNPRHKITKRGQNVTFRCDPISEHNRLYWYRQTLGQGPEFLTYFQNEAQLEKSRLLSDRFSAERPKGSFSTLEIQRTEQGDSAMYLCASSPGGAGQPQHFGDGTRLSIL.

The chain recombines TRBV12-5 with TRBJ2-2, with 11 bases aligning to TRBD2. Germline assignment: CDR1 LGHNT and CDR2 FRNRAP. With 2 bases clipped from V and 5 bases from J, the junction kept 4 bases outside the gene matches. The CDR3 contains 16 residues. CDR3 loop: CASGLSSGGYTGELFF. For the CDR3, the DNA is TGTGCTAGTGGTTTGTCTAGCGGGGGGTATACCGGGGAGCTGTTTTTT.